This TCR beta chain is from a study of T cell responses to AZD1222 COVID-19 vaccine. Study in general: The analysis combined second doses at about 4 or about 12 weeks.

The method was immunoSEQ multiplex PCR; TCRdb's version includes in-frame clones alone and lacks a portion of them. The repertoire has some 130,000 clones, approximately 90% of them found once; the top ten carry 2.4%. Study results and limitations: A mostly white British donor set with more females was recruited, and clonal diversity was possibly underestimated.

The germline V and J ends were trimmed by 7 bases and 2 bases, with 12 bases remaining between them. The CDR3 is made up of 14 amino acids. Germline CDR1 MNHEY, CDR2 SVGAGI. On this clone: Antigen specificity is unknown.

This TCR came from an adult in good health. Sequenced here: peripheral blood, sampled on day 0 of AZD1222 vaccination. This chain uses TRBV6-5 with TRBJ1-5; D is uncertain. Here the CDR3 DNA reads TGTGCCAGCATAGGGCCTGGAGGCAATCAGCCCCAGCATTTT. This sequence encodes CASIGPGGNQPQHF.